Reported below is one T cell receptor beta chain. The germline V gene encodes CDR1 SGHKS and CDR2 YYEKEE (reference sequence). V lost 0 bases and J lost 5, with 14 bases in between. CDR3 size: 15 residues. This sample was taken from a study of blood T cell repertoires in COVID-19. Measured with immunoSEQ multiplex PCR; TCRdb has only the in-frame clones, and not every one. The sample includes 320,000 or so clones, 85% of them seen just once. V usage is TRBV5-5 and J usage is TRBJ2-5; D might be TRBD2 (5 bases). The TCR sequence derives from a woman aged 25 to 45 who had been exposed to COVID-19. The sequenced sample was PBMCs or T cells enriched from blood (not recorded which). The CDR3 spells CASSLAPPREETQYF. The CDR3 nucleotides are TGTGCCAGCAGCTTGGCTCCCCCTAGGGAGGAGACCCAGTACTTC.